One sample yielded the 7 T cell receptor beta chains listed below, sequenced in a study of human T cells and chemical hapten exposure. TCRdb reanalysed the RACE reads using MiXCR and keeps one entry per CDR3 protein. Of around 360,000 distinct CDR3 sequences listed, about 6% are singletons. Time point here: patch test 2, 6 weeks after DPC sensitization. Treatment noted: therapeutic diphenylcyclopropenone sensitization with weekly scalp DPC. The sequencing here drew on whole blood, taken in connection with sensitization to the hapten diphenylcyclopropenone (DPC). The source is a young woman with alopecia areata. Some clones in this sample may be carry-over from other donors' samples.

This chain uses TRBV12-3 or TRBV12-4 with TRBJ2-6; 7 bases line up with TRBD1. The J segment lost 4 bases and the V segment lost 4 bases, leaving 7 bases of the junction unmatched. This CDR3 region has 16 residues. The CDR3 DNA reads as TGTGCCAGCAGTTGGAGGACAGGAAGAGGGGCCAACGTCCTGACTTTC. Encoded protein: CASSWRTGRGANVLTF.

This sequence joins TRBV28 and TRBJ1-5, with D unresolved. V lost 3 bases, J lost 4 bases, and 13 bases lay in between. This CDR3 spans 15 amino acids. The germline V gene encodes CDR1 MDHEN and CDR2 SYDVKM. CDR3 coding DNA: TGTGCCAGCAGTTTTAATAGCAGGCTTAATCAGCCCCAGCATTTT. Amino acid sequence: CASSFNSRLNQPQHF.

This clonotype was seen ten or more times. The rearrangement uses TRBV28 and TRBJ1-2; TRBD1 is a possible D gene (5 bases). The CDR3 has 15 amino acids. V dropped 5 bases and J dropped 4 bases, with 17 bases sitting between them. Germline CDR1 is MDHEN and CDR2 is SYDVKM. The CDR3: CASSSGGGFGYGYTF. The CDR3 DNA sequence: TGTGCCAGCAGTAGCGGTGGGGGGTTTGGCTATGGCTACACCTTC.

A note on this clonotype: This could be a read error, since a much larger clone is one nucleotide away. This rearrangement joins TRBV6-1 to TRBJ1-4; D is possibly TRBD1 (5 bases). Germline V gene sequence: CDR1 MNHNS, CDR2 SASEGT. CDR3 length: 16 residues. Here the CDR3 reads CASSVMIQATKEKLFF. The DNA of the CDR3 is TGTGCCAGCAGTGTAATGATACAGGCAACTAAAGAAAAACTGTTTTTT.

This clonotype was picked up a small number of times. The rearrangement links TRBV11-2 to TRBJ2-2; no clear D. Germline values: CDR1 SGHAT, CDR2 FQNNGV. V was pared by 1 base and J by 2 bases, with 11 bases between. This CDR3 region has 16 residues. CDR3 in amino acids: CASSLVWVENTGELFF. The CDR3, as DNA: TGTGCCAGCAGCTTAGTATGGGTAGAAAACACCGGGGAGCTGTTTTTT.

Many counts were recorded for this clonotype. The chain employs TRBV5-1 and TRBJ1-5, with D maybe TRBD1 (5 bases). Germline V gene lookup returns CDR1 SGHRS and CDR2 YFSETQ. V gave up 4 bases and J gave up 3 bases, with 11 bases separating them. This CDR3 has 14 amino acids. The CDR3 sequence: CASSPDSYNQPQHF. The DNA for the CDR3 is TGCGCCAGCAGCCCCGACAGTTACAATCAGCCCCAGCATTTT.

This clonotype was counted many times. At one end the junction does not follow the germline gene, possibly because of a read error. The CDR3 DNA reads as TGTGCCAGCAGCCAAGGCCCCGGGCTCCTACGCTTC. It translates to CASSQGPGLLRF. J is TRBJ2-1 and V is TRBV3-1; D call uncertain. The CDR3 runs 12 residues. Per germline, CDR1 LGHDT and CDR2 YNNKEL (reference sequence).